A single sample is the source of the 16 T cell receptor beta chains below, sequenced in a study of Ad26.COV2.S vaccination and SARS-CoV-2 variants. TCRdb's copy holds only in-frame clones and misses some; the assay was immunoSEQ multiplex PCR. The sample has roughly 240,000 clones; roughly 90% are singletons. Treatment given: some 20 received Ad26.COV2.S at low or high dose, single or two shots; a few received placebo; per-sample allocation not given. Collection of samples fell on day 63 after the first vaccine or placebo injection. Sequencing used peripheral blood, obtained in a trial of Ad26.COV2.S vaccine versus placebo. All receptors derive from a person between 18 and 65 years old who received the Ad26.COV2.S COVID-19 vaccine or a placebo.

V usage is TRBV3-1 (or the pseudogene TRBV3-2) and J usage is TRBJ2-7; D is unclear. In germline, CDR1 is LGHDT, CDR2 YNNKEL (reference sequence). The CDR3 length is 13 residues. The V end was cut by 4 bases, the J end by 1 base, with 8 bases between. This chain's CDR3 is CASSPDSSYEQYF. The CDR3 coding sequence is TGTGCCAGCAGCCCCGATAGTTCCTACGAGCAGTACTTC.

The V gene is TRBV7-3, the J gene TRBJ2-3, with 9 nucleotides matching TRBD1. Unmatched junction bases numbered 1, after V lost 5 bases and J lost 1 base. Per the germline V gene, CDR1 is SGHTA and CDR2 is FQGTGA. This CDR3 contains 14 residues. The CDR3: CASSRDRGTDTQYF. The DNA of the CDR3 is TGTGCCAGCAGCCGGGACAGGGGCACAGATACGCAGTATTTT.

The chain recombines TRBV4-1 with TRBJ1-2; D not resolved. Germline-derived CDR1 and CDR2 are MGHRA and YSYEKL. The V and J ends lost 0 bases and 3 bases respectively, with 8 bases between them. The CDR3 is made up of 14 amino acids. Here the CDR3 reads CASSQDPGDYGYTF. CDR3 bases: TGCGCCAGCAGCCAAGATCCAGGTGACTATGGCTACACCTTC.

CDR3 in amino acids: CASSELRTDTQYF. CDR3 bases: TGCGCCAGCAGTGAGCTCCGCACAGATACGCAGTATTTT. This chain connects TRBV10-2 to TRBJ2-3; D is undetermined. Germline CDR1 and CDR2: WSHSY and SAAADI. The CDR3 runs 13 residues. Between the trimmed V and J ends, which lost 2 bases and 1 base, there was a span of 4 bases.

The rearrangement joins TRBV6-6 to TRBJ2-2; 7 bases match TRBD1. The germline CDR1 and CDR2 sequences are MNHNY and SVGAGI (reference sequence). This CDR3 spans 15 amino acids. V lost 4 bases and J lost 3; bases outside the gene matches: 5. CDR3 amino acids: CASSSDRTYTGELFF. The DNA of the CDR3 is TGTGCCAGCAGTTCGGACAGGACCTACACCGGGGAGCTGTTTTTT.

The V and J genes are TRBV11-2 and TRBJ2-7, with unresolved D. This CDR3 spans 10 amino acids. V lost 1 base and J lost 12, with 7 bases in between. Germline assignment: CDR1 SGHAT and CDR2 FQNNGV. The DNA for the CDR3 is TGTGCCAGCAGCTTAGTTTGGGGGTACTTC. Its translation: CASSLVWGYF. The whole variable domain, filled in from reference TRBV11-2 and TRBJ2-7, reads EAGVAQSPRYKIIEKRQSVAFWCNPISGHATLYWYQQILGQGPKLLIQFQNNGVVDDSQLPKDRFSAERLKGVDSTLKIQPAKLEDSAVYLCASSLVWGYFGPGTRLTVT.

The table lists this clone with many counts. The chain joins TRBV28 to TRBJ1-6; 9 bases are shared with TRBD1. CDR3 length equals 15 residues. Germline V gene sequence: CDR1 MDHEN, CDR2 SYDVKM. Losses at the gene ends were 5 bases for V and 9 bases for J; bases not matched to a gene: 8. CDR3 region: CASSRDGTGFSPLHF. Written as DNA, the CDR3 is TGTGCCAGCAGTCGCGACGGGACAGGGTTTTCACCCCTCCACTTT.

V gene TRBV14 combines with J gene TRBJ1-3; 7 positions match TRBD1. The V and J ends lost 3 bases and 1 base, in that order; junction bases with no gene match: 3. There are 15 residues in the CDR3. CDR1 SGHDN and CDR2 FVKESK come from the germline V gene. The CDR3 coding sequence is TGTGCCAGCAGCCACCGACAGGGTTCTGGAAACACCATATATTTT. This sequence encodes CASSHRQGSGNTIYF.

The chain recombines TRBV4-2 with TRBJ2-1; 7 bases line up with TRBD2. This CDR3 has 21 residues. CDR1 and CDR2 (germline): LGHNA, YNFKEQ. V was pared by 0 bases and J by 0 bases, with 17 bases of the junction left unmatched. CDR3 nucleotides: TGTGCCAGCAGCCAAGATATAGAGCGGGGTATCCTAAAGAGCTCCTACAATGAGCAGTTCTTC. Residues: CASSQDIERGILKSSYNEQFF.

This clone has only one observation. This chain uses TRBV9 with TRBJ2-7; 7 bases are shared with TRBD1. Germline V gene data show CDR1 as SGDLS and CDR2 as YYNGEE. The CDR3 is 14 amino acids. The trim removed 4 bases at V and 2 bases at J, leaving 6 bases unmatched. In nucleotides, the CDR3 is TGTGCCAGCAGCCCGACAGGGATCCCCTACGAGCAGTACTTC. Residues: CASSPTGIPYEQYF.

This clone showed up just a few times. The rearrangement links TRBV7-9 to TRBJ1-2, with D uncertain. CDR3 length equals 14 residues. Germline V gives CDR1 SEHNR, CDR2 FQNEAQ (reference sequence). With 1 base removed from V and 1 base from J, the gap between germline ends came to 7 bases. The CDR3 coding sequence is TGTGCCAGCAGCTTAGTGTTCAATAACTATGGCTACACCTTC. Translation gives CASSLVFNNYGYTF.

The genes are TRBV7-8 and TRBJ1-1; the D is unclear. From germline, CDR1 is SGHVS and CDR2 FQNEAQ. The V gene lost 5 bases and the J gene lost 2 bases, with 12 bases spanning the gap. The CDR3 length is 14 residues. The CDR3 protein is CASSVAWTNTEAFF. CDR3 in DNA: TGTGCCAGCAGCGTCGCCTGGACCAACACTGAAGCTTTCTTT.

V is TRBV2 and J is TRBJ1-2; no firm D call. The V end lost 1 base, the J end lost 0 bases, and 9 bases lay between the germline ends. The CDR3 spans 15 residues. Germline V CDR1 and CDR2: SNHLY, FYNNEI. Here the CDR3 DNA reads TGTGCCAGCAGTGAAGGCCATGGCGCTAACTATGGCTACACCTTC. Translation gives CASSEGHGANYGYTF. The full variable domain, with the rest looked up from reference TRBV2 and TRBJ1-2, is EPEVTQTPSHQVTQMGQEVILRCVPISNHLYFYWYRQILGQKVEFLVSFYNNEISEKSEIFDDQFSVERPDGSNFTLKIRSTKLEDSAMYFCASSEGHGANYGYTFGSGTRLTVV.

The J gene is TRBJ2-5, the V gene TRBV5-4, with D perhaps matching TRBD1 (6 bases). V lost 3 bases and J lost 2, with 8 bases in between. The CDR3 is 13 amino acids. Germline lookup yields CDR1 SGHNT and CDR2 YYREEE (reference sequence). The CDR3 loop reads CASSSQGQETQYF. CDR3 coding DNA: TGTGCCAGCAGCTCACAGGGACAAGAGACCCAGTACTTC.

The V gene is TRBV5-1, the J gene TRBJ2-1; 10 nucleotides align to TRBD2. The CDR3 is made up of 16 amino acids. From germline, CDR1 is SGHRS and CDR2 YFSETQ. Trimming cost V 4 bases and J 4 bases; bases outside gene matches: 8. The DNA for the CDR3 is TGCGCCAGCAGCCGGGAGACTAGCGGGCTTTACAATGAGCAGTTCTTC. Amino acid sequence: CASSRETSGLYNEQFF.

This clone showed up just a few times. For the CDR3, the DNA is TGTGCCAGCAGCTCACAGGGTGGATATGGCTACACCTTC. Its translation is CASSSQGGYGYTF. V usage is TRBV9 and J usage is TRBJ1-2; D may be TRBD1 (6 bases). Germline V gene sequence: CDR1 SGDLS, CDR2 YYNGEE. The V end was cut by 4 bases, the J end by 5 bases, with 12 bases between. The CDR3 is made up of 13 amino acids.